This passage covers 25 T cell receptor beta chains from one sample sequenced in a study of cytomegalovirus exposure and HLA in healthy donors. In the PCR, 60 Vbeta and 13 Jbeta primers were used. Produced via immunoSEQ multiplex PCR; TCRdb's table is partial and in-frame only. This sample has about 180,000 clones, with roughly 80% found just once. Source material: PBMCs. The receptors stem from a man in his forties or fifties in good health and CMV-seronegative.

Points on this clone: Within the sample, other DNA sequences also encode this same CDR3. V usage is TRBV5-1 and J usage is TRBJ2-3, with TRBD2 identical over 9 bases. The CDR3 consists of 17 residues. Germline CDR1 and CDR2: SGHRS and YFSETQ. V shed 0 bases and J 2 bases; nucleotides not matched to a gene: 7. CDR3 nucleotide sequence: TGCGCCAGCAGCTTGGGCGCGGGAGGGCCGTCCACAGATACGCAGTATTTT. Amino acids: CASSLGAGGPSTDTQYF.

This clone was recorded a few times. Here the CDR3 reads CASSIDRTYEQYF. The CDR3 nucleotides read TGTGCCAGCAGCATAGACAGGACCTACGAGCAGTACTTC. This rearrangement joins TRBV7-8 to TRBJ2-7; the D gene is possibly TRBD1 (6 bases). This CDR3 region has 13 residues. Germline V CDR1 and CDR2: SGHVS, FQNEAQ. V gave up 5 bases and J gave up 2 bases, with 10 bases separating them. Based on the CDR3 plus reference TRBV7-8 and TRBJ2-7, the full variable domain is GAGVSQSPRYKVAKRGQDVALRCDPISGHVSLFWYQQALGQGPEFLTYFQNEAQLDKSGLPSDRFFAERPEGSVSTLKIQRTQQEDSAVYLCASSIDRTYEQYFGPGTRLTVT.

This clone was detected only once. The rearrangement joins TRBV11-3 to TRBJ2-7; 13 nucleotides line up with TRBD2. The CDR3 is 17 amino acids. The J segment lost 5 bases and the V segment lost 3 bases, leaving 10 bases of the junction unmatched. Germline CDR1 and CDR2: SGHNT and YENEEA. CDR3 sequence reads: CASSFSKLAGGPNEQYF. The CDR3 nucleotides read TGTGCCAGCAGCTTCTCCAAACTAGCGGGAGGGCCTAACGAGCAGTACTTC.

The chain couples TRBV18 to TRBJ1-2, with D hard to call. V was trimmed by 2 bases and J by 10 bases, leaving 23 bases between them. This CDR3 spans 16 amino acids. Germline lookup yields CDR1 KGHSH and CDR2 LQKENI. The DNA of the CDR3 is TGTGCCAGCTCACCAGGCTCATTTATCAGGCTCGGTGACTACACCTTC. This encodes CASSPGSFIRLGDYTF.

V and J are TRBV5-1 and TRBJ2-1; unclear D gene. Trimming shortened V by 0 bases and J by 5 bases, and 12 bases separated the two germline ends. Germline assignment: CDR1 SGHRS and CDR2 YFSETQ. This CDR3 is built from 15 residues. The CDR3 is CASSLALTDNNEQFF. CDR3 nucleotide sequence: TGCGCCAGCAGCTTGGCCCTTACAGACAACAATGAGCAGTTCTTC.

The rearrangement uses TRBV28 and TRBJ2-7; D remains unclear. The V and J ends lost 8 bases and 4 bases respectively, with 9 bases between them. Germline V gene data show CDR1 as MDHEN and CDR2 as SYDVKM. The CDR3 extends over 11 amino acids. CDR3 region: CASSARYEQYF. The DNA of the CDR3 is TGTGCCAGCTCGGCTAGATACGAGCAGTACTTC. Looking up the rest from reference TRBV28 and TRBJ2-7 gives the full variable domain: DVKVTQSSRYLVKRTGEKVFLECVQDMDHENMFWYRQDPGLGLRLIYFSYDVKMKEKGDIPEGYSVSREKKERFSLILESASTNQTSMYLCASSARYEQYFGPGTRLTVT.

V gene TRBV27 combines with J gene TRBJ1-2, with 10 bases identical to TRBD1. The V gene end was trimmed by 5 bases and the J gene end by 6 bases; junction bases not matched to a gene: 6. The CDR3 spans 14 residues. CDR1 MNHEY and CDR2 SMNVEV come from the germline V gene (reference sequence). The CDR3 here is CASSPWTGGHGYTF. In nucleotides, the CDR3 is TGTGCCAGCAGTCCTTGGACAGGGGGACATGGCTACACCTTC.

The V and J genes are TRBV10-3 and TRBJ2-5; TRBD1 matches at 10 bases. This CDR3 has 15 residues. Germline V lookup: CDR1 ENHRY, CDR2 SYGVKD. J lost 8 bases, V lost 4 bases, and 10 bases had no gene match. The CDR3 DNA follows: TGTGCCATCAGTGGGGAGGACAGGGGGGAGTCTACCCAGTACTTC. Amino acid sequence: CAISGEDRGESTQYF.

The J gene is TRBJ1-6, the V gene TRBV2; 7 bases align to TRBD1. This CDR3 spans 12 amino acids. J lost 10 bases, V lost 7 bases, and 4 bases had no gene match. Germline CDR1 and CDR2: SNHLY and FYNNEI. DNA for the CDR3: TGTGCCAGCACTCTCAGGGGGTCACCCCTCCACTTT. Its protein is CASTLRGSPLHF.

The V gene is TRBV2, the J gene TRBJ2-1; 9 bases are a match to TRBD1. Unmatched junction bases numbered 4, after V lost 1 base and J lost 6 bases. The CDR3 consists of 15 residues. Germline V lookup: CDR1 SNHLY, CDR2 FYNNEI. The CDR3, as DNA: TGTGCCAGCAGTGAAGAGGGACAGGGTGGCAATGAGCAGTTCTTC. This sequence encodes CASSEEGQGGNEQFF.

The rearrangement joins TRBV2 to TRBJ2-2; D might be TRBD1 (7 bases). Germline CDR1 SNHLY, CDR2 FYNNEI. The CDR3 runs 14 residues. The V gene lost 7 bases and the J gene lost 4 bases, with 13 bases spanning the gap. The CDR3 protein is CASKEGAATGELFF. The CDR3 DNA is TGTGCCAGCAAGGAGGGGGCGGCCACCGGGGAGCTGTTTTTT.

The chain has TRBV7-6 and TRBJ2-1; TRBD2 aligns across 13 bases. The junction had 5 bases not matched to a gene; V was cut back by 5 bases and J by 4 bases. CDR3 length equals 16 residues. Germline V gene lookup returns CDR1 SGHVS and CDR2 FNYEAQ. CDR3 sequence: CASSPQGLAGYNEQFF. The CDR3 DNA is TGTGCCAGCAGCCCTCAGGGACTAGCGGGATACAATGAGCAGTTCTTC.

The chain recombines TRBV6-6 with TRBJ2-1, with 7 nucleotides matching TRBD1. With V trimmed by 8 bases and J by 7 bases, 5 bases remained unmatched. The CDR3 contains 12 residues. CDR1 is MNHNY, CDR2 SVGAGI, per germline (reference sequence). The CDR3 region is CASSDRVNEQFF. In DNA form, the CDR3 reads TGTGCCAGCTCCGACAGGGTAAATGAGCAGTTCTTC.

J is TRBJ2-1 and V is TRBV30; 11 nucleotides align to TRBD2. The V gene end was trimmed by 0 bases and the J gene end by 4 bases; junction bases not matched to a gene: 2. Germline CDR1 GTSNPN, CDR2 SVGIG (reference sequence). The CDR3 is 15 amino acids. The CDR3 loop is CAWSVTSGRYNEQFF. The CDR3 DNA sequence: TGTGCCTGGAGTGTCACTAGCGGGAGATACAATGAGCAGTTCTTC.

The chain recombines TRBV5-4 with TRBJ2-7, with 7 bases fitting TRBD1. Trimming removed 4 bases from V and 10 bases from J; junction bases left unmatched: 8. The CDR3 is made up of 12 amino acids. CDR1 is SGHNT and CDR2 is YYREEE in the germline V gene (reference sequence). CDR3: CASSPRTGDQYF. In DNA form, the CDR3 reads TGTGCCAGCAGCCCACGGACAGGAGACCAGTACTTC.

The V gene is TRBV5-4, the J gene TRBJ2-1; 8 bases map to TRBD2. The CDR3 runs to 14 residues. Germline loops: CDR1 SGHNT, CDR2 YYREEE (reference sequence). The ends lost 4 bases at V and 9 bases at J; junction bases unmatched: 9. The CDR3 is CASSVGGAKGEQFF. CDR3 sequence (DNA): TGTGCCAGCAGCGTCGGGGGGGCCAAGGGTGAGCAGTTCTTC.

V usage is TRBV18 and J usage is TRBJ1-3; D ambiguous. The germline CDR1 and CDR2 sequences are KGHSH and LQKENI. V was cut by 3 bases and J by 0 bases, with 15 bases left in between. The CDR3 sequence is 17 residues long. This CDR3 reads CASSPPNEQLSGNTIYF. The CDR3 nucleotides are TGTGCCAGCTCACCCCCGAACGAACAGCTCTCTGGAAACACCATATATTTT.

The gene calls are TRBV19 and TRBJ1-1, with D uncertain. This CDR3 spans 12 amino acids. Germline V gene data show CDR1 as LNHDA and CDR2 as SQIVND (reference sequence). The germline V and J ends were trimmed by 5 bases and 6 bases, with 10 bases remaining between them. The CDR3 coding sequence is TGTGCCAGTAGTCCCCGAGAGGCTGAAGCTTTCTTT. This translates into CASSPREAEAFF.

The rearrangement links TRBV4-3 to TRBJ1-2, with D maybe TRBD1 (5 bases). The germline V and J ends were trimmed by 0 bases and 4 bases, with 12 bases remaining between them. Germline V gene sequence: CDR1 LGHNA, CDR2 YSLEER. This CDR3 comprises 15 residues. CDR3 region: CASSQDPGVLYGYTF. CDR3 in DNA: TGCGCCAGCAGCCAAGATCCGGGGGTACTCTATGGCTACACCTTC.

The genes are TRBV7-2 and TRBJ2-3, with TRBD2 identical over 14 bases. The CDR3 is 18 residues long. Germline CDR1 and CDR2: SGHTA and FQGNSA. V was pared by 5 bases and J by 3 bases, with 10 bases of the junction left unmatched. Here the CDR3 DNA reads TGTGCCAGCAGCCCCGCGTCTGGGACTAGCGGGAGAACAGATACGCAGTATTTT. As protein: CASSPASGTSGRTDTQYF.

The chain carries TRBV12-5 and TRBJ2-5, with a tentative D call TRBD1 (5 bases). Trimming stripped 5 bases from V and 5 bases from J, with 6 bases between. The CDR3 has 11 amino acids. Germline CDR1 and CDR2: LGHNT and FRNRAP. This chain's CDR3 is CASGPGETQYF. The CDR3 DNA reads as TGTGCTAGTGGTCCAGGGGAGACCCAGTACTTC.

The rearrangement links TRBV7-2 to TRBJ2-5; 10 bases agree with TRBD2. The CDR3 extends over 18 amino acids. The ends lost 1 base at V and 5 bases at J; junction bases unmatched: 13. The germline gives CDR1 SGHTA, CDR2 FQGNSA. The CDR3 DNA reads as TGTGCCAGCAGCTTAGTCGGAGCGGGGGGGCGAAAACGGGAGACCCAGTACTTC. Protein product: CASSLVGAGGRKRETQYF.

CDR3 residues: CASSSGGRGYEQYF. Here the CDR3 DNA reads TGTGCCAGCAGCTCAGGGGGTCGGGGCTACGAGCAGTACTTC. The rearrangement joins TRBV7-9 to TRBJ2-7; 7 bases map to TRBD1. V lost 4 bases and J lost 3; bases outside the gene matches: 6. The CDR3 runs 14 residues. The V gene's germline CDR1 is SEHNR and CDR2 FQNEAQ (reference sequence).

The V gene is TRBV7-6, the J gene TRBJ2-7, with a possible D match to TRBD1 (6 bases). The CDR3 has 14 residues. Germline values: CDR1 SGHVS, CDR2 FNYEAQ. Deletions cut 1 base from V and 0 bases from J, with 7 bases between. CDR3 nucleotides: TGTGCCAGCAGCTTAGGGGACAACTCCTACGAGCAGTACTTC. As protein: CASSLGDNSYEQYF.

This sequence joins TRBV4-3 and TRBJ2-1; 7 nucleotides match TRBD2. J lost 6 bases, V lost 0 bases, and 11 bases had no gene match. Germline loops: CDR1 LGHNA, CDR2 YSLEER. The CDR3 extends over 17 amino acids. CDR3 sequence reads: CASSQDRVLASANEQFF. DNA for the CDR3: TGCGCCAGCAGCCAAGATCGGGTACTAGCGTCAGCCAATGAGCAGTTCTTC.